A single count supports the clone carrying this T cell receptor (beta chain). Its antigen is unknown. The germline V gene has CDR1 SEHNR and CDR2 FQNEAQ (reference sequence). The CDR3 covers 16 residues. The V segment lost 1 base and the J segment 2 bases; nucleotides outside the gene matches: 2. The sample belongs to a study of T cell responses to AZD1222 COVID-19 vaccine. The study's findings and limits: The study reported that nearly half of spike-specific TCRs target unmutated variant regions.

Sequencing was performed with immunoSEQ multiplex PCR; in TCRdb, only in-frame clones are kept and a portion is missing. This sample has tens of thousands of clones, with 65% to 80% found just once. The receptor was isolated from an adult who received the AZD1222 COVID-19 vaccine. This chain links TRBV7-9 with TRBJ2-7, with TRBD2 matching over 13 bases. The sample here was peripheral blood, taken 28 days after the second AZD1222 dose. The CDR3 sequence: CASSLGTSGSTYEQYF. CDR3 in DNA: TGTGCCAGCAGCTTAGGGACTAGCGGGAGTACCTACGAGCAGTACTTC.